The 14 T cell receptor beta chains listed next were all sequenced from one sample in a study of blood T cell repertoires in COVID-19. TCRdb keeps only in-frame clones here, not all; method: immunoSEQ multiplex PCR. The table has roughly 340,000 clones, more than 80% seen once. The sequenced sample consisted of peripheral blood. The receptors derive from a woman in her 30s with COVID-19, enrolled during active disease.

The chain couples TRBV11-2 to TRBJ2-1; 7 bases match TRBD2. Germline-derived CDR1 and CDR2 are SGHAT and FQNNGV. V dropped 1 base and J dropped 5; count of bases not matched to a gene: 2. The CDR3 consists of 14 residues. CDR3 region: CASSLVGLNNEQFF. CDR3 DNA: TGTGCCAGCAGCTTAGTGGGACTAAACAATGAGCAGTTCTTC.

The gene calls are TRBV24-1 and TRBJ2-1, with D possibly TRBD2 on 7 matching bases. Germline V gene lookup returns CDR1 KGHDR and CDR2 SFDVKD. CDR3 length equals 16 residues. Trimming took off 3 bases at V and 4 bases at J, with 15 bases between the two ends. This CDR3 reads CATSDPSGGPYNEQFF. The DNA for the CDR3 is TGTGCCACCAGTGATCCGTCGGGGGGCCCTTACAATGAGCAGTTCTTC.

This clone showed up just a few times. This chain joins TRBV24-1 and TRBJ2-3, with a weak D call TRBD1 (6 bases). Germline-derived CDR1 and CDR2 are KGHDR and SFDVKD. There are 13 residues in the CDR3. V was clipped by 6 bases and J by 2 bases, with 8 bases between them. CDR3: CATSQGFTDTQYF. The CDR3 bases are TGTGCCACCAGTCAGGGGTTCACAGATACGCAGTATTTT.

The rearrangement uses TRBV18 and TRBJ1-1, with D perhaps TRBD1 (5 bases). Trimming removed 6 bases from V and 2 bases from J, with 16 bases in between. Germline lookup yields CDR1 KGHSH and CDR2 LQKENI. The CDR3 runs 15 residues. DNA of the CDR3: TGTGCCAGCTCCCTCAGATTGGGGGGAAACACTGAAGCTTTCTTT. Translation: CASSLRLGGNTEAFF.

The rearrangement links TRBV5-6 to TRBJ2-1; TRBD1 is a possible D gene (6 bases). V was clipped by 4 bases and J by 8 bases, with 19 bases between them. Per germline, CDR1 SGHDT and CDR2 YYEEEE. The CDR3 is 15 residues long. CDR3 amino acids: CASSPVPSQGHEQFF. CDR3 DNA: TGTGCCAGCAGCCCAGTTCCTTCACAGGGTCATGAGCAGTTCTTC.

J is TRBJ2-7 and V is TRBV28; 12 bases fit TRBD1. The germline V gene has CDR1 MDHEN and CDR2 SYDVKM. V dropped 4 bases and J dropped 3; count of bases not matched to a gene: 13. This CDR3 region has 18 residues. CDR3 coding DNA: TGTGCCAGCAGTTGGGGACAGGGGGCGCCCATTGGACGCTACGAGCAGTACTTC. Protein product: CASSWGQGAPIGRYEQYF. Complete variable domain (other parts from reference TRBV28 and TRBJ2-7): DVKVTQSSRYLVKRTGEKVFLECVQDMDHENMFWYRQDPGLGLRLIYFSYDVKMKEKGDIPEGYSVSREKKERFSLILESASTNQTSMYLCASSWGQGAPIGRYEQYFGPGTRLTVT.

The V gene is TRBV5-6, the J gene TRBJ2-7, with a possible D match to TRBD2 (5 bases). The CDR3 loop spans 17 amino acids. V was cut by 0 bases and J by 1 base, with 17 bases left in between. CDR1 and CDR2 (germline): SGHDT, YYEEEE. Written as DNA, the CDR3 is TGTGCCAGCAGCTTGGGCTCAGAGGGTGTAATTTCCTACGAGCAGTACTTC. Protein sequence: CASSLGSEGVISYEQYF.

V usage is TRBV7-2 and J usage is TRBJ1-2; D is perhaps TRBD1 (5 bases). This CDR3 has 14 residues. Germline loops: CDR1 SGHTA, CDR2 FQGNSA. V dropped 2 bases and J dropped 4 bases, with 11 bases sitting between them. This CDR3 is CASSLQGRSYGYTF. CDR3 nucleotides: TGTGCCAGCAGCTTACAGGGAAGGAGCTATGGCTACACCTTC.

The rearrangement uses TRBV29-1 and TRBJ2-1; D is ambiguous. CDR3 length equals 11 residues. Per germline, CDR1 SQVTM and CDR2 ANQGSEA. V was cut by 4 bases and J by 9 bases, with 10 bases left in between. The CDR3 sequence: CSVVPSAEQFF. DNA for the CDR3: TGCAGCGTTGTCCCCAGCGCTGAGCAGTTCTTC.

This clone was counted a single time. V is TRBV6-9 and J is TRBJ1-5, with 11 bases that match TRBD1. Germline V gene lookup returns CDR1 MNHGY and CDR2 SVAAGI. CDR3 length: 18 amino acids. Losses at the gene ends were 5 bases for V and 1 base for J; bases not matched to a gene: 10. The CDR3 coding sequence is TGTGCCAGCAGTAACCGAGGACAGGGGGCTGGGAGCAATCAGCCCCAGCATTTT. Protein product: CASSNRGQGAGSNQPQHF.

This clone appeared once. The chain carries TRBV10-3 and TRBJ1-6; the D gene is possibly TRBD1 (5 bases). V was cut by 3 bases and J by 7 bases, with 13 bases left in between. This CDR3 is built from 15 residues. Germline lookup yields CDR1 ENHRY and CDR2 SYGVKD. The CDR3 reads CAISDQAGMNSPLHF. For the CDR3, the DNA is TGTGCCATCAGTGATCAAGCAGGGATGAATTCACCCCTCCACTTT.

V and J are TRBV4-3 and TRBJ2-1, with D possibly being TRBD1 (7 bases). Germline CDR1 LGHNA, CDR2 YSLEER. The ends were cut back, 2 bases at V and 8 bases at J, with 16 bases in the middle. This CDR3 has 15 amino acids. CDR3 amino acids: CASSQSDRWGDEQFF. CDR3 nucleotide sequence: TGCGCCAGCAGCCAATCGGACAGGTGGGGGGATGAGCAGTTCTTC.

V gene TRBV11-3 combines with J gene TRBJ2-2, with no clear D. Trimming stripped 3 bases from V and 5 bases from J, with 7 bases between. There are 13 residues in the CDR3. Germline V CDR1 and CDR2: SGHNT, YENEEA. The DNA for the CDR3 is TGTGCCAGCAGCTTGTTTCCTACCGGGGAGCTGTTTTTT. Translating gives CASSLFPTGELFF.

V usage is TRBV6-5 and J usage is TRBJ1-2, with 7 bases that match TRBD1. With V trimmed by 6 bases and J by 12 bases, 13 bases remained unmatched. The CDR3 consists of 13 residues. In germline, CDR1 is MNHEY, CDR2 SVGAGI. The DNA of the CDR3 is TGTGCCAGCAGGCCATCCGGGACAGAGACCGACACCTTC. It encodes CASRPSGTETDTF.